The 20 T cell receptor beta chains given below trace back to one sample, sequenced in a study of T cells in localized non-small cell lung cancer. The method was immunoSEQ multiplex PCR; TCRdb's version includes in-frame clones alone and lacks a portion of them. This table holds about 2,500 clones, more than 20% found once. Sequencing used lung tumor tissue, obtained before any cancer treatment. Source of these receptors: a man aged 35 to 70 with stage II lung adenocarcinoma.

CDR3 in DNA: TGTGCCAGCAGTAGGGTCTACAATGAGCAGTTCTTC. This gives the protein CASSRVYNEQFF. The gene calls are TRBV25-1 and TRBJ2-1; D is ambiguous. Trimming shortened V by 5 bases and J by 3 bases, and 5 bases separated the two germline ends. The CDR3 has 12 residues. Germline V lookup: CDR1 MGHDK, CDR2 SYGVNS.

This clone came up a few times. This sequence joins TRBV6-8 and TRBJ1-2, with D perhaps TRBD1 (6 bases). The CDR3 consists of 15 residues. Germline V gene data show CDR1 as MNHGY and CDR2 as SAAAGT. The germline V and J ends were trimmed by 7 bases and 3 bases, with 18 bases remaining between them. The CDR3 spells CASILRRGIDYGYTF. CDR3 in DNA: TGTGCCAGCATTCTCCGGAGGGGGATAGACTATGGCTACACCTTC.

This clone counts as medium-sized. CDR3 amino acids: CASSSFEQDTQYF. The CDR3 DNA sequence: TGTGCCAGCAGTTCATTTGAGCAGGATACGCAGTATTTT. The rearrangement joins TRBV6-8 to TRBJ2-3; D is undetermined. The CDR3 is 13 residues long. V dropped 4 bases and J dropped 6 bases, with 11 bases sitting between them. The V gene's germline CDR1 is MNHGY and CDR2 SAAAGT.

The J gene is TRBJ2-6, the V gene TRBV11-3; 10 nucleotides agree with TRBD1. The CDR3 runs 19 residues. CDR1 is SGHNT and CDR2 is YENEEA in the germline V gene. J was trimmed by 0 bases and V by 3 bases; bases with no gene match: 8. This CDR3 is CASSLGLDRGTSGANVLTF. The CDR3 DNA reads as TGTGCCAGCAGCTTGGGACTGGACAGGGGGACCTCTGGGGCCAACGTCCTGACTTTC.

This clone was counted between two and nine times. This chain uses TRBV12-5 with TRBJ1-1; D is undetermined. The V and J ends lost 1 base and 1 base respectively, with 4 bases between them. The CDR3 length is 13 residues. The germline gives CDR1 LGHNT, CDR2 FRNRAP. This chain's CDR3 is CASGLDGNTEAFF. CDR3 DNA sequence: TGTGCTAGTGGTTTGGATGGGAACACTGAAGCTTTCTTT. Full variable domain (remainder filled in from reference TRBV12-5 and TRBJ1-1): DARVTQTPRHKVTEMGQEVTMRCQPILGHNTVFWYRQTMMQGLELLAYFRNRAPLDDSGMPKDRFSAEMPDATLATLKIQPSEPRDSAVYFCASGLDGNTEAFFGQGTRLTVV.

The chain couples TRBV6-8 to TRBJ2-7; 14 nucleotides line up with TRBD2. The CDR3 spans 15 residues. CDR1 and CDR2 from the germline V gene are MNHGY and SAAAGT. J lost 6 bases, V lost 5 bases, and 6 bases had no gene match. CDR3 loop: CASSLAGTSGSEQYF. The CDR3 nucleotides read TGTGCCAGCAGTCTAGCCGGGACTAGCGGGAGCGAGCAGTACTTC.

CDR3: CASSSLAGGFTDTQYF. The DNA of the CDR3 is TGCGCCAGCAGCTCTCTAGCGGGGGGGTTCACAGATACGCAGTATTTT. The chain couples TRBV5-1 to TRBJ2-3; 12 nucleotides agree with TRBD2. The CDR3 is 16 amino acids. Germline values: CDR1 SGHRS, CDR2 YFSETQ. The ends lost 3 bases at V and 2 bases at J; junction bases unmatched: 4.

The DNA for the CDR3 is TGCGCCAGCAGCTTTGACAGGGTGGGAAATGAGCAGTTCTTC. Translated: CASSFDRVGNEQFF. The rearrangement joins TRBV5-1 to TRBJ2-1, with 7 nucleotides matching TRBD1. CDR1 is SGHRS, CDR2 YFSETQ, per germline. This CDR3 region has 14 residues. The ends lost 2 bases at V and 7 bases at J; junction bases unmatched: 6.

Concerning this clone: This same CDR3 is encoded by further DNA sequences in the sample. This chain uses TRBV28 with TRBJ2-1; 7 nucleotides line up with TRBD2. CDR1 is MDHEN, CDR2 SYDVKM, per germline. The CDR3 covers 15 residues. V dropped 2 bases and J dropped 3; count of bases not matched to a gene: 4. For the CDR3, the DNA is TGTGCCAGCAGTTTAGCGGGGGAGGGCTACAATGAGCAGTTCTTC. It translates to CASSLAGEGYNEQFF.

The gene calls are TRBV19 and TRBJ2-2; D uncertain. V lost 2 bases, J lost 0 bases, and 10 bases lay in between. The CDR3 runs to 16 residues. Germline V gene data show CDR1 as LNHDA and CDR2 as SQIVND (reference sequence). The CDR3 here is CASSILRITNTGELFF. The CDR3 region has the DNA TGTGCCAGTAGTATACTTCGTATCACGAACACCGGGGAGCTGTTTTTT.

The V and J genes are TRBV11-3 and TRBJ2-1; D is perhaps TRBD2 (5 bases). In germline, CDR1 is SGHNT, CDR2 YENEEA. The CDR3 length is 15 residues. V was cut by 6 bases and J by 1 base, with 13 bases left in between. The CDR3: CASSVLGGSYNEQFF. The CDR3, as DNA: TGTGCCAGCAGTGTACTAGGAGGATCCTACAATGAGCAGTTCTTC.

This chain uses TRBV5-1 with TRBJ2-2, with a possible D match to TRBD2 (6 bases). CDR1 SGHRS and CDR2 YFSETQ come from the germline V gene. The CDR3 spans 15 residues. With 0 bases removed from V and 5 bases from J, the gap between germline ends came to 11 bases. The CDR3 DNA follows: TGCGCCAGCAGCTTGGCCGGGGGTATGACCGGGGAGCTGTTTTTT. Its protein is CASSLAGGMTGELFF. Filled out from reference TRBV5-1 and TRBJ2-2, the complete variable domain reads KAGVTQTPRYLIKTRGQQVTLSCSPISGHRSVSWYQQTPGQGLQFLFEYFSETQRNKGNFPGRFSGRQFSNSRSEMNVSTLELGDSALYLCASSLAGGMTGELFFGEGSRLTVL.

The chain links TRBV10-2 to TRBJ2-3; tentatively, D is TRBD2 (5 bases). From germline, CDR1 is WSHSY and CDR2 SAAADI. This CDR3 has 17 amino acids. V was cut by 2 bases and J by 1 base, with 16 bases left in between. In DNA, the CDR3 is TGCGCCAGCAGTGAGCTATCCCAAGGACTCGGCACAGATACGCAGTATTTT. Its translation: CASSELSQGLGTDTQYF.

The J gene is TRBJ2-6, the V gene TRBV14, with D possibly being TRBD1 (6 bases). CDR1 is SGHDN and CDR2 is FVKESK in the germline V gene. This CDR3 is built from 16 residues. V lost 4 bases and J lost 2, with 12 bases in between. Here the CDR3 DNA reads TGTGCCAGCAGCCTAACAGGGAGCCCTGGGGCCAACGTCCTGACTTTC. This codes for CASSLTGSPGANVLTF.

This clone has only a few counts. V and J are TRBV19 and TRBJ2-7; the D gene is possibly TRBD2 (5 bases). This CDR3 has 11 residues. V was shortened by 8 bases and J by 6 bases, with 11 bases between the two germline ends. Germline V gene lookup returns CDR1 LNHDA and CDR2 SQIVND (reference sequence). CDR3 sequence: CASRTRGEQYF. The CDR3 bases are TGTGCCAGTCGGACCCGGGGCGAGCAGTACTTC.

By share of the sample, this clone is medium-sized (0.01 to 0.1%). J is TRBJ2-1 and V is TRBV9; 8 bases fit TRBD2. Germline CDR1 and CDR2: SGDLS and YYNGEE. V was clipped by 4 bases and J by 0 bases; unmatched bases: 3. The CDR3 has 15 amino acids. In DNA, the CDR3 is TGTGCCAGCAGCCCGGGGGGGAGCTCCTACAATGAGCAGTTCTTC. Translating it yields CASSPGGSSYNEQFF.

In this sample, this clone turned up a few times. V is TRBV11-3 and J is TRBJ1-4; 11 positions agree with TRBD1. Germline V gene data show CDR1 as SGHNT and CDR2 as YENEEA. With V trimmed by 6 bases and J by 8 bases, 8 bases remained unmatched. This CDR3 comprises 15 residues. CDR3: CASSPGQGAGEKLFF. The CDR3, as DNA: TGTGCCAGCAGTCCCGGACAGGGGGCGGGGGAAAAACTGTTTTTT. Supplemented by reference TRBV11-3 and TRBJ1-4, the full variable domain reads EAGVVQSPRYKIIEKKQPVAFWCNPISGHNTLYWYLQNLGQGPELLIRYENEEAVDDSQLPKDRFSAERLKGVDSTLKIQPAELGDSAVYLCASSPGQGAGEKLFFGSGTQLSVL.

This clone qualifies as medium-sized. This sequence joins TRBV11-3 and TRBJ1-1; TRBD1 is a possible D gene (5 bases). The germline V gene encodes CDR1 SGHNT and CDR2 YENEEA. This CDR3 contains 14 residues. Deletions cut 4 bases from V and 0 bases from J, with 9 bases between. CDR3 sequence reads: CASSSTDMNTEAFF. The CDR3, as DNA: TGTGCCAGCAGCTCGACGGACATGAACACTGAAGCTTTCTTT.

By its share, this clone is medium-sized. The CDR3 DNA reads TGTGCCAGCAGCAAAGGGGAAGGTCAAGAGACCCAGTACTTC. As protein: CASSKGEGQETQYF. The gene calls are TRBV11-3 and TRBJ2-5; TRBD1 might be the D (5 bases). Trimming left V 5 bases short and J 2 bases short, with 12 bases between. This CDR3 has 14 amino acids. The V gene's germline CDR1 is SGHNT and CDR2 YENEEA.

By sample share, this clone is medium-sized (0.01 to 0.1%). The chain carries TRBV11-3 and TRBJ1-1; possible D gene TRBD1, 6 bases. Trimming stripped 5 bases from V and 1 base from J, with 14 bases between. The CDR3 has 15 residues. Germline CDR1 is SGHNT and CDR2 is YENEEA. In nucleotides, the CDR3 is TGTGCCAGCAGCCACAGGGTAGGCCCGAACACTGAAGCTTTCTTT. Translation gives CASSHRVGPNTEAFF.